This TCR beta chain was sequenced for a study of cytomegalovirus exposure and HLA in healthy donors. Overall study findings and caveats: Trimming of TCR beta V- and J-genes showed a link, identified in a later analysis, to a missense DCLRE1C variant. It was only CMV serostatus that was available as immune exposure information. Altogether, 164 TCR beta chains were recorded as cytomegalovirus-associated.

Both 60 Vbeta primers and 13 Jbeta primers went into the PCR. The repertoire was sequenced with immunoSEQ multiplex PCR; TCRdb's copy has only in-frame clones and lacks some. The repertoire holds some 150,000 clones, with roughly 87% as singletons. Details on this clone: The antigen is not known.

The CDR3 consists of 11 residues. CDR1 is SEHNR, CDR2 FQNEAQ, per germline (reference sequence). Trimming removed 6 bases from V and 9 bases from J, with 9 bases in between. The specimen sequenced was PBMCs. This sequence originates from a man younger than 40 in good health and CMV-seropositive. The J gene is TRBJ2-1, the V gene TRBV7-9; possibly TRBD2 for D (5 bases). The CDR3 loop is CASRYEGEQFF. CDR3 sequence (DNA): TGTGCCAGCAGGTACGAGGGTGAGCAGTTCTTC.